Listed here are 31 T cell receptor beta chains from one sample, sequenced in a study of T cell clonality in common variable immunodeficiency. Study-level findings and limits: Fewer deletions and N-nucleotide insertions were reportedly seen in common variable immunodeficiency TCR beta sequences.

Profiling relied on immunoSEQ multiplex PCR, and the TCRdb table lists in-frame clones only, not all of them. Singletons are absent from the sample, which has 30,000 to 40,000 clones. No antigen has been identified for these receptors. Specimen: peripheral blood mononuclear cells. These receptors all come from a human donor with common variable immunodeficiency.

This clone has a count of ten or more. The read terminates 3 residues before the CDR3 end, so the remaining end is supplied by the germline J gene. This chain connects TRBV7-2 to TRBJ2-2, with D perhaps matching TRBD1 (6 bases). The CDR3 is made up of 13 amino acids. CDR1 and CDR2 from the germline V gene are SGHTA and FQGNSA. V was pared by 5 bases and J by 4 bases, with 8 bases between. Here the CDR3 reads CASSPRGTGELFF. CDR3 bases read: TGTGCCAGCAGCCCCAGGGGCACCGGGGAG.

This clone occurred a few times. The sequenced fragment ends 3 residues before the CDR3 boundary, so the rest is inferred from the germline J gene. The chain joins TRBV11-2 to TRBJ2-5; 8 bases match TRBD1. Germline CDR1 reads SGHAT; CDR2 reads FQNNGV. The junction had 0 bases not matched to a gene; V was cut back by 5 bases and J by 4 bases. The CDR3 runs 12 residues. Incomplete CDR3 DNA: TGTGCCAGCAGCGGGACAGGAGAGACC. Amino acids: CASSGTGET. In full, the CDR3 is CASSGTGETQYF.

This clone was observed at least ten times. The read ends 3 residues before the CDR3 terminus; that terminus is restored from the germline J gene. The rearrangement links TRBV28 to TRBJ1-2, with unresolved D. Per the germline V gene, CDR1 is MDHEN and CDR2 is SYDVKM. V dropped 10 bases and J dropped 0 bases, with 6 bases sitting between them. The CDR3 consists of 11 residues. CDR3 protein: CATLTNYGYTF. CDR3 DNA (partial): TGTGCCACCCTAACTAACTATGGC.

A word on this clone: Read data end 3 residues before the CDR3 end; the end is taken from the germline J gene. The genes are TRBV5-1 and TRBJ1-4; D might be TRBD1 (6 bases). CDR1 SGHRS and CDR2 YFSETQ come from the germline V gene. Trimming removed 0 bases from V and 9 bases from J, with 12 bases in between. The CDR3 sequence is 14 residues long. The covered CDR3 bases are TGCGCCAGCAGCTTGGACGTAGGGGGTCAAAAA. Protein: CASSLDVGGQK. The complete CDR3 protein is CASSLDVGGQKLFF.

This clone was observed a handful of times. The observed sequence ends 3 residues before the CDR3 terminus, with the missing tail filled in from the germline J gene. The chain joins TRBV30 to TRBJ2-7; 11 bases agree with TRBD2. Germline V lookup: CDR1 GTSNPN, CDR2 SVGIG (reference sequence). The CDR3 extends over 15 amino acids. V was clipped by 8 bases and J by 5 bases; unmatched bases: 14. The DNA read from the CDR3 is TGTGCCAGTAGTAGGGTTGAACTAGCGGGAGACGAG. As protein: CASSRVELAGDE. The whole CDR3 region reads CASSRVELAGDEQYF.

Ten or more counts support this clone. From the germline J gene comes the end of the CDR3, since the read stops 3 residues before it. The chain joins TRBV20-1 to TRBJ2-2, with 8 bases aligning to TRBD2. The CDR3 is 15 residues long. The V and J ends lost 1 base and 3 bases, in that order; junction bases with no gene match: 4. Germline V gives CDR1 DFQATT, CDR2 SNEGSKA (reference sequence). Incomplete CDR3 DNA: TGCAGTGCTAGAGCCAGCGGGAGAGACACCGGGGAG. This gives the protein CSARASGRDTGE. Given in full, the CDR3 is CSARASGRDTGELFF.

As to this clone: The read falls 3 residues short of the CDR3 end, and the missing part is taken from the germline J gene. This chain connects TRBV30 to TRBJ2-7; maybe TRBD1 (6 bases). CDR3 size: 16 residues. CDR1 is GTSNPN and CDR2 is SVGIG in the germline V gene (reference sequence). Trimming took off 2 bases at V and 0 bases at J, with 17 bases between the two ends. CDR3 DNA, as far as it was read: TGTGCCTGGAGTTTTCTCAGGGGATCAACCTCCTACGAG. Its translation is CAWSFLRGSTSYE. The full CDR3 is CAWSFLRGSTSYEQYF.

With respect to this clone: The sequenced fragment ends 3 residues before the CDR3 boundary, so the rest is inferred from the germline J gene. The rearrangement joins TRBV11-2 to TRBJ2-3, with D unclear. V gave up 5 bases and J gave up 0 bases, with 3 bases separating them. Germline loops: CDR1 SGHAT, CDR2 FQNNGV. CDR3 length equals 12 residues. CDR3 protein: CASSLSTDTQYF. The sequenced CDR3 bases are TGTGCCAGCAGCCTGAGCACAGATACG.

The table lists this clone with many counts. The observed sequence ends 3 residues before the CDR3 terminus, with the missing tail filled in from the germline J gene. This chain links TRBV7-3 with TRBJ2-1; 10 nucleotides match TRBD2. The CDR3 extends over 14 amino acids. V lost 5 bases to trimming and J lost 9 bases; unmatched junction nucleotides: 7. The germline gives CDR1 SGHTA, CDR2 FQGTGA. The CDR3 DNA, read in part, is TGTGCCAGCAGCCCCCCGGGACTAGCGTTTGAG. This translates into CASSPPGLAFE. The full CDR3 sequence reads CASSPPGLAFEQFF.

This clone has ten or more counts. The DNA ends 3 residues before the CDR3 does, and the rest of the CDR3 is filled in from the germline J gene. V and J are TRBV19 and TRBJ2-5; the D is unclear. The CDR3 length is 13 residues. V was clipped by 3 bases and J by 4 bases, with 9 bases between them. Germline V gene sequence: CDR1 LNHDA, CDR2 SQIVND (reference sequence). CDR3 bases read: TGTGCCAGTAGTATTTTGGGCAGAGAGACC. Amino acids: CASSILGRET. In full, the CDR3 reads CASSILGRETQYF.

This clone was recorded a few times. The read gets to within 3 residues of the CDR3 end, and the germline J gene fills in the rest. The chain links TRBV2 to TRBJ2-2; TRBD1 is a possible D gene (6 bases). Germline V CDR1 and CDR2: SNHLY, FYNNEI. Trimming shortened V by 6 bases and J by 2 bases, and 10 bases separated the two germline ends. The CDR3 is 14 residues long. CDR3 bases read: TGTGCCAGCAGCGTGGACAGAAACACCGGGGAG. It translates to CASSVDRNTGE. The full CDR3 sequence reads CASSVDRNTGELFF.

This clone was counted between two and nine times. CDR3 DNA (partial): TGTGCCAGCAGTGAGCCCGCGTATAGCAATCAGCCC. Its protein product is CASSEPAYSNQP. The entire CDR3 protein is CASSEPAYSNQPQHF. The chain employs TRBV6-1 and TRBJ1-5; no firm D call. The CDR3 goes on 3 residues after the read ends, and that part is filled in from the germline J gene. V was clipped by 3 bases and J by 0 bases, with 9 bases between them. Germline assignment: CDR1 MNHNS and CDR2 SASEGT. The CDR3 consists of 15 residues.

Many counts were recorded for this clone. Coverage ceases 3 residues before the CDR3 finishes, and the germline J gene fills in the end. The J gene is TRBJ1-2, the V gene TRBV5-1; D is undetermined. Germline CDR1 reads SGHRS; CDR2 reads YFSETQ. The CDR3 consists of 14 residues. Trimming removed 0 bases from V and 1 base from J, with 7 bases in between. Incomplete CDR3 DNA: TGCGCCAGCAGCTTGGCCCCCAGTAACTATGGC. Protein: CASSLAPSNYG. The complete CDR3 reads CASSLAPSNYGYTF.

This clone was seen more than once but under ten times. The read ends 3 residues shy of where the CDR3 ends; the end is completed using the germline J gene. This chain uses TRBV18 with TRBJ2-2; TRBD2 matches 9 bases. The CDR3 has 17 residues. Losses at the gene ends were 2 bases for V and 4 bases for J; bases not matched to a gene: 8. Per the germline V gene, CDR1 is KGHSH and CDR2 is LQKENI. CDR3 DNA (partial): TGTGCCAGCTCACCAAGGGGACTAGCTGGGGCCACCGGGGAG. This translates into CASSPRGLAGATGE. The entire CDR3 sequence reads CASSPRGLAGATGELFF.

Details on this clone: Read data end 3 residues before the CDR3 end; the end is taken from the germline J gene. This chain uses TRBV6-2 or TRBV6-3 with TRBJ2-1, with D perhaps matching TRBD1 (5 bases). The CDR3 is made up of 14 amino acids. Trimming stripped 6 bases from V and 3 bases from J, with 12 bases between. Germline assignment: CDR1 MNHEY and CDR2 SVGEGT. The DNA read from the CDR3 is TGTGCCAGCAGCCCCCAGGGTCACTACAATGAG. Translated: CASSPQGHYNE. The complete CDR3 sequence is CASSPQGHYNEQFF.

Note on this clone: The sequence runs out 3 residues before the end of the CDR3; the remainder is reconstructed from the germline J gene. The chain couples TRBV30 to TRBJ2-7, with 7 bases fitting TRBD1. The CDR3 length is 18 residues. V gave up 5 bases and J gave up 2 bases; unmatched junction bases: 21. CDR1 GTSNPN and CDR2 SVGIG come from the germline V gene (reference sequence). The CDR3 is CAWEPSEGAFVNTYEQYF. The CDR3 DNA, read in part, is TGTGCCTGGGAGCCTTCCGAGGGGGCGTTTGTCAACACCTACGAG.

This clone has more than one count but fewer than ten. The part of the CDR3 DNA that was read is TGTGCCTGGAGTCGAGAGCCAAATCAGCCC. Translated: CAWSREPNQP. The full CDR3 reads CAWSREPNQPQHF. This rearrangement joins TRBV30 to TRBJ1-5; D remains unclear. From the germline J gene comes the end of the CDR3, since the read stops 3 residues before it. Germline CDR1 GTSNPN, CDR2 SVGIG (reference sequence). V gave up 2 bases and J gave up 4 bases, with 9 bases separating them. This CDR3 is 13 amino acids long.

In the case of this clone: The read ends 3 residues shy of where the CDR3 ends; the end is completed using the germline J gene. V usage is TRBV6-2 or TRBV6-3 and J usage is TRBJ2-1, with D uncertain. The CDR3 extends over 14 amino acids. CDR1 is MNHEY and CDR2 is SVGEGT in the germline V gene. The V end lost 0 bases, the J end lost 6 bases, and 9 bases lay between the germline ends. CDR3 sequence: CASSYSKISNEQFF. CDR3 DNA, as far as it was read: TGTGCCAGCAGTTACTCGAAGATCAGCAATGAG.

About this clone: The CDR3 end falls 3 residues outside the read, so it is completed with the germline J gene. The V and J genes are TRBV7-2 and TRBJ1-6; 7 nucleotides align to TRBD1. The germline V gene has CDR1 SGHTA and CDR2 FQGNSA. V lost 3 bases and J lost 9; bases outside the gene matches: 8. The CDR3 runs to 15 residues. CDR3 residues: CASSLGTGDGSPLHF. CDR3 DNA, as far as it was read: TGTGCCAGCAGCTTGGGTACAGGGGACGGTTCACCC.

Worth noting for this clone: The CDR3 extends 3 residues past the end of the read, so its final part is completed from the germline J gene. The chain employs TRBV19 and TRBJ2-1; 11 bases fit TRBD2. V dropped 1 base and J dropped 9; count of bases not matched to a gene: 5. This CDR3 spans 15 amino acids. Germline assignment: CDR1 LNHDA and CDR2 SQIVND (reference sequence). The covered CDR3 bases are TGTGCCAGTAGTATAGCAACTAGCGGGAGCTCTGAG. This encodes CASSIATSGSSE. The whole CDR3 reads CASSIATSGSSEQFF.

Ten or more counts support this clone. Other DNA sequences of this sample code for an identical CDR3. The CDR3 spells CSVVGTGGGNEQFF. The sequenced CDR3 bases are TGCAGCGTTGTCGGGACAGGGGGCGGGAATGAG. The chain is built from TRBV29-1 and TRBJ2-1; TRBD1 aligns across 12 bases. The CDR3 extends 3 residues past the end of the read, so its final part is completed from the germline J gene. Germline-derived CDR1 and CDR2 are SQVTM and ANQGSEA. The V segment lost 4 bases and the J segment 7 bases; nucleotides outside the gene matches: 5. The CDR3 extends over 14 amino acids.

A few counts support this clone. The missing CDR3 end, 3 residues past where the read stops, is filled in from the germline J gene. The V and J genes are TRBV7-6 and TRBJ2-5; 7 bases map to TRBD2. The CDR3 is made up of 13 amino acids. J gave up 5 bases and V 0 bases, and 0 bases lay outside the gene matches. The germline gives CDR1 SGHVS, CDR2 FNYEAQ. This chain's CDR3 is CASSLAGGETQYF. The part of the CDR3 DNA that was read is TGTGCCAGCAGCTTAGCGGGGGGGGAGACC. Full variable domain (remainder filled in from reference TRBV7-6 and TRBJ2-5): GAGVSQSPRYKVTKRGQDVALRCDPISGHVSLYWYRQALGQGPEFLTYFNYEAQQDKSGLPNDRFSAERPEGSISTLTIQRTEQRDSAMYRCASSLAGGETQYFGPGTRLLVL.

This clone was detected ten times or more. The read ends 3 residues shy of where the CDR3 ends; the end is completed using the germline J gene. This chain uses TRBV5-6 with TRBJ1-5; the D gene is possibly TRBD1 (6 bases). This CDR3 has 14 amino acids. The ends were cut back, 2 bases at V and 4 bases at J, with 10 bases in the middle. The germline gives CDR1 SGHDT, CDR2 YYEEEE. The CDR3 reads CASSLGGGNQPQHF. The part of the CDR3 DNA that was read is TGTGCCAGCAGCTTAGGGGGGGGGAATCAGCCC.

This clone is medium-sized within its sample. The read finishes 3 residues shy of the CDR3 end, and the germline J gene is used to complete it. V and J are TRBV11-2 and TRBJ1-1, with unresolved D. Germline V gene data show CDR1 as SGHAT and CDR2 as FQNNGV. The CDR3 is made up of 11 amino acids. The CDR3 DNA, read in part, is TGTGCCAGCAGCTTTAAAGGGGAA. Amino acid sequence: CASSFKGE. The whole CDR3 protein is CASSFKGEAFF.

This clone came up a few times. The sequenced fragment ends 3 residues before the CDR3 boundary, so the rest is inferred from the germline J gene. J is TRBJ2-5 and V is TRBV30, with a weak D call TRBD1 (5 bases). This CDR3 is built from 13 residues. Germline CDR1 and CDR2: GTSNPN and SVGIG (reference sequence). V was cut by 3 bases and J by 4 bases, with 12 bases left in between. The covered CDR3 bases are TGTGCCTGGAGCCCCGGCCAGGGAGAGACC. Protein sequence: CAWSPGQGET. Given in full, the CDR3 is CAWSPGQGETQYF.

This clone has more than one count but fewer than ten. This CDR3 is CASSTPGPSGPYEQYF. The CDR3 bases that were read are TGTGCCAGCAGTACGCCTGGGCCTAGCGGACCCTACGAG. V usage is TRBV6-4 and J usage is TRBJ2-7; TRBD2 agrees at 7 bases. The read ends 3 residues early relative to the CDR3; the germline J gene fills the gap. The CDR3 is made up of 16 amino acids. V was pared by 5 bases and J by 2 bases, with 12 bases of the junction left unmatched. CDR1 and CDR2 from the germline V gene are MRHNA and SNTAGT.

Details on this clone: The read comes to an end 3 residues before the CDR3 does, leaving the germline J gene to fill in the end. V usage is TRBV11-2 and J usage is TRBJ2-5; TRBD1 aligns across 9 bases. V trimming: 0 bases; J trimming: 6 bases; junction bases outside the gene matches: 5. The CDR3 has 15 amino acids. Germline V gives CDR1 SGHAT, CDR2 FQNNGV. Incomplete CDR3 DNA: TGTGCCAGCAGCTTAGATTCACAGGGGGCTAAGACC. Translation: CASSLDSQGAKT. The full CDR3 protein is CASSLDSQGAKTQYF.

This clone was seen a few times. The CDR3 end lies 3 residues beyond the end of the read and is filled in from the germline J gene. The chain recombines TRBV11-3 with TRBJ2-7; D gene unclear. V was clipped by 5 bases and J by 3 bases, with 8 bases between them. Germline V gives CDR1 SGHNT, CDR2 YENEEA. CDR3 size: 12 residues. The part of the CDR3 DNA that was read is TGTGCCAGCAGCCCACACCGCTACGAG. Residues: CASSPHRYE. The whole CDR3 protein reads CASSPHRYEQYF.

Note on this clone: The read is 3 residues too short to cover the CDR3 end, so that end is filled in from the germline J gene. The V call is TRBV7-2, the J call TRBJ2-5, with 7 nucleotides matching TRBD2. Losses at the gene ends were 1 base for V and 6 bases for J; bases not matched to a gene: 5. This CDR3 spans 14 amino acids. The germline gives CDR1 SGHTA, CDR2 FQGNSA. The CDR3 loop is CASSLGGGNKTQYF. The CDR3 DNA, read in part, is TGTGCCAGCAGCTTAGGGGGGGGGAATAAGACC.

This clone occurred a few times. With the read ending 3 residues before the CDR3 end, the germline J gene is used to fill in that end. This chain joins TRBV30 and TRBJ1-2; D not resolved. The CDR3 totals 14 residues. Germline V gene sequence: CDR1 GTSNPN, CDR2 SVGIG (reference sequence). The covered CDR3 bases are TGTGCCAGTATGCGAGCGGGGTCCTCTAAGGGC. This gives the protein CASMRAGSSKG. The whole CDR3 region reads CASMRAGSSKGYTF.

Regarding this clone: The read stops 3 residues short of the end of the CDR3; the missing end is completed from the germline J gene. This rearrangement joins TRBV11-2 to TRBJ2-4, with 8 bases identical to TRBD2. The length of the CDR3 is 15 residues. The germline V gene has CDR1 SGHAT and CDR2 FQNNGV. V lost 2 bases to trimming and J lost 7 bases; unmatched junction nucleotides: 7. The sequenced CDR3 bases are TGTGCCAGCAGCTTAATCCGGGCGGGAGGTAACATT. This codes for CASSLIRAGGNI. The entire CDR3 protein reads CASSLIRAGGNIQYF.